The rows below give T cell receptor beta chains drawn from one sample of a study of blood T cell repertoires in COVID-19. Assay used: immunoSEQ multiplex PCR; TCRdb lists only in-frame clones, some missing. The repertoire holds roughly 200,000 clones, with approximately 81% as singletons. Sequencing was carried out using peripheral blood. These TCRs come from a human donor in a cohort sampled during active COVID-19. CDR3s include the opening cysteine and the closing phenylalanine or tryptophan. The D gene is left open where the match is weak. Part of the rows lack a size; the others show once, few, many or a class for expanded clones.

>-|-|TRBJ1-2|TRBV12-3/TRBV12-4
CASKGVGYGYTF
TGTGCCAGCAAGGGGGTGGGGTATGGCTACACCTTC
>-|-|TRBJ2-3|TRBV7-9
CASSFRTDGDTQYF
TGTGCCAGCAGCTTCCGAACAGACGGAGATACGCAGTATTTT
>-|-|TRBJ1-5|TRBV19
CASSFFVQPQHF
TGTGCCAGTAGTTTCTTCGTACAGCCCCAGCATTTT
>-|-|TRBJ1-2|TRBV9
CASSVTSRGPVQGGYTF
TGTGCCAGCAGCGTAACTTCCAGGGGCCCCGTGCAGGGCGGCTACACCTTC
>-|few|TRBJ1-1|TRBV7-8
CASSLSPGTLRVGTEAFF
TGTGCCAGCAGCTTAAGCCCGGGGACACTAAGAGTTGGCACTGAAGCTTTCTTT
>TRBD1|-|TRBJ1-2|TRBV6-5
CASRSSMGQGGGYTF
TGTGCCAGCAGGTCCAGTATGGGACAGGGAGGCGGCTACACCTTC
>TRBD1|-|TRBJ1-5|TRBV19
CASSPGGQGIFRGAQPQHF
TGTGCCAGTAGCCCAGGGGGACAGGGGATATTTCGGGGGGCTCAGCCCCAGCATTTT
>-|-|TRBJ2-3|TRBV14
CASSSQTGRTDTQYF
TGTGCCAGCAGCTCGCAGACAGGTCGCACAGATACGCAGTATTTT
>-|-|TRBJ1-3|TRBV4-1
CASSPRGSSGNTIYF
TGCGCCAGCAGCCCGCGGGGTAGCTCTGGAAACACCATATATTTT
>-|-|TRBJ2-2|TRBV2
CASSLGAPDTGELFF
TGTGCCAGCAGTCTAGGTGCCCCTGACACCGGGGAGCTGTTTTTT
>-|-|TRBJ2-1|TRBV18
CASSPTLGAGNNEQFF
TGTGCCAGCTCACCAACCCTTGGAGCGGGTAACAATGAGCAGTTCTTC
>TRBD1|once|TRBJ2-1|TRBV12-5
CAISPGQDRKDSYNEQFF
TGTGCTATATCCCCGGGACAGGACCGAAAAGACTCCTACAATGAGCAGTTCTTC
>TRBD1|-|TRBJ2-1|TRBV28
CASSGTGTGKQFLQFF
TGTGCCAGCAGCGGGACCGGGACAGGAAAACAATTTTTGCAGTTCTTC
>-|-|TRBJ2-5|TRBV20-1
CSASPGRGDKWTQYF
TGCAGTGCTAGTCCAGGGCGGGGAGACAAGTGGACCCAGTACTTC
>TRBD1|once|TRBJ1-3|TRBV2
CASSRQGRNSGNTIYF
TGTGCCAGCAGCCGACAGGGGCGAAACTCTGGAAACACCATATATTTT
>-|-|TRBJ2-5|TRBV18
CASSPRQYQETQYF
TGTGCCAGCTCACCGAGACAGTACCAAGAGACCCAGTACTTC
>TRBD1|-|TRBJ2-7|TRBV5-4
CASSLGDRGPYEQYF
TGTGCCAGCAGCTTGGGGGACAGGGGCCCCTACGAGCAGTACTTC
>-|-|TRBJ1-1|TRBV5-4
CASSFGGNTEAFF
TGTGCCAGCAGCTTCGGTGGGAACACTGAAGCTTTCTTT
>-|-|TRBJ2-1|TRBV3-1/TRBV3-2
CASNLGGPSSYNEQFF
TGTGCCAGCAATTTGGGGGGTCCGAGCTCCTACAATGAGCAGTTCTTC
>TRBD2|once|TRBJ2-5|TRBV9
CASSVVPSGGETQYF
TGTGCCAGCAGCGTAGTTCCTAGCGGGGGTGAGACCCAGTACTTC
>TRBD2|-|TRBJ2-5|TRBV6-1
CASSEITSGGKLQETQYF
TGTGCCAGCAGTGAGATTACTAGCGGGGGGAAATTACAAGAGACCCAGTACTTC
>-|-|TRBJ2-1|TRBV30
CAWRKSMDSVNSYNEQFF
TGTGCCTGGAGGAAGTCCATGGACAGTGTCAACTCCTACAATGAGCAGTTCTTC
>-|few|TRBJ2-7|TRBV7-9
CASSFQVSYEQYF
TGTGCCAGCAGCTTTCAGGTCTCCTACGAGCAGTACTTC
>-|-|TRBJ2-7|TRBV7-8
CASSPSEVLGPYEQYF
TGTGCCAGCAGCCCTAGCGAGGTATTGGGGCCTTACGAGCAGTACTTC
>TRBD1|-|TRBJ2-3|TRBV6-5
CASRHGTGSDTQYF
TGTGCCAGCAGACACGGGACAGGTTCAGATACGCAGTATTTT
>-|-|TRBJ1-6|TRBV30
CAWNAGRGNSPLHF
TGTGCCTGGAATGCGGGACGGGGGAATTCACCCCTCCACTTT
>TRBD1|-|TRBJ1-2|TRBV19
CASSVPHRGGYGYTF
TGTGCCAGTAGTGTCCCACACAGGGGAGGCTATGGCTACACCTTC
>TRBD1|-|TRBJ2-4|TRBV9
CASSGAERDRASVIQYF
TGTGCCAGCAGCGGAGCCGAGCGGGACAGGGCAAGTGTCATTCAGTACTTC
>TRBD2|-|TRBJ2-3|TRBV7-2
CASSLVGTSGRTDTQYF
TGTGCCAGCAGCTTAGTAGGGACTAGCGGGAGAACAGATACGCAGTATTTT
>TRBD1|-|TRBJ1-4|TRBV7-6
CASSPYRGHATNEKLFF
TGTGCCAGCAGCCCCTACAGGGGTCACGCAACTAATGAAAAACTGTTTTTT
>-|-|TRBJ1-5|TRBV6-8
CASSYRGPREPQHF
TGTGCCAGCAGTTATAGGGGCCCTCGAGAGCCCCAGCATTTT
>-|-|TRBJ2-7|TRBV5-1
CASSLDPSSYEQYF
TGCGCCAGCAGCTTGGACCCCAGCTCCTACGAGCAGTACTTC
>-|few|TRBJ2-5|TRBV7-9
CASSLTLGVQETQYF
TGTGCCAGCAGCTTAACCCTCGGGGTCCAAGAGACCCAGTACTTC
>-|-|TRBJ1-5|TRBV27
CASSQLWRPLQGSSNQPQHF
TGTGCCAGCAGCCAGCTGTGGAGACCCCTACAGGGATCCAGCAATCAGCCCCAGCATTTT
>-|once|TRBJ2-3|TRBV5-4
CASSLFGTDTQYF
TGTGCCAGCAGCTTGTTCGGCACAGATACGCAGTATTTT
>-|once|TRBJ2-1|TRBV9
CASSVVIGSSEQFF
TGTGCCAGCAGCGTAGTTATCGGGTCTAGTGAGCAGTTCTTC
>-|-|TRBJ2-1|TRBV4-2
CASSRDRYNEQFF
TGTGCCAGCAGTCGCGACAGGTACAATGAGCAGTTCTTC
>TRBD1|-|TRBJ2-7|TRBV28
CASTPNAGTAYEQYF
TGTGCCAGCACCCCAAATGCCGGGACAGCCTACGAGCAGTACTTC
>-|-|TRBJ2-7|TRBV28
CASSPTRQSQYF
TGTGCCAGCAGTCCCACCCGACAGTCGCAGTACTTC
>-|few|TRBJ1-1|TRBV6-1
CASSDQGADEAFF
TGTGCCAGCAGTGATCAGGGCGCGGATGAAGCTTTCTTT
>-|-|TRBJ1-4|TRBV15
CAANRGGTTNEKLFF
TGTGCCGCTAACCGAGGCGGGACAACTAATGAAAAACTGTTTTTT
>-|few|TRBJ2-7|TRBV4-2
CASSQGDSGYYEQYF
TGTGCCAGCAGCCAAGGTGATAGCGGATACTACGAGCAGTACTTC
>-|-|TRBJ1-2|TRBV19
CASSMTPRLGYTF
TGTGCCAGTAGTATGACTCCGAGGCTTGGCTACACCTTC
>-|-|TRBJ1-4|TRBV19
CASSGTGTPNEKLFF
TGTGCCAGTAGCGGAACGGGGACACCTAATGAAAAACTGTTTTTT
>-|-|TRBJ1-6|TRBV19
CASSRYGQLTLHF
TGTGCCAGTAGTCGATACGGACAGTTAACCCTCCACTTT
>-|-|TRBJ2-5|TRBV5-1
CASTRDSFLETQYF
TGCGCCAGCACCCGGGACTCTTTTTTGGAGACCCAGTACTTC
>TRBD1|-|TRBJ1-6|TRBV18
CASSSTGPPNSPLHF
TGTGCCAGCTCCTCGACAGGGCCGCCAAATTCACCCCTCCACTTT
>-|-|TRBJ1-1|TRBV6-6
CASRTRRVFPEAFF
TGTGCCAGCAGGACCCGCAGGGTTTTCCCTGAAGCTTTCTTT
>-|many|TRBJ1-6|TRBV7-2
CASSFIAGANSPLHF
TGTGCCAGCAGCTTCATCGCAGGGGCTAATTCACCCCTCCACTTT
>-|-|TRBJ1-2|TRBV10-2
CASGQGPSNVYGYTF
TGCGCCAGCGGTCAGGGCCCCTCAAACGTCTATGGCTACACCTTC
>-|-|TRBJ1-2|TRBV18
CASSPGRDGYTF
TGTGCCAGCTCACCCGGGAGGGATGGCTACACCTTC
>TRBD2|-|TRBJ2-1|TRBV4-2
CASSHRLAGGGDEQFF
TGTGCCAGCAGCCACCGACTAGCGGGAGGGGGCGATGAGCAGTTCTTC
>-|few|TRBJ1-2|TRBV24-1
CATSEGTPANYGYTF
TGTGCCACCAGTGAGGGGACACCTGCAAACTATGGCTACACCTTC
>-|-|TRBJ2-7|TRBV7-8
CASSDSGKHPYEQYF
TGTGCCAGCAGTGACTCAGGGAAGCACCCCTACGAGCAGTACTTC
>-|-|TRBJ2-7|TRBV5-1
CASAQQAPQFPYYEQYF
TGCGCCAGCGCTCAACAGGCCCCACAGTTCCCCTACTACGAGCAGTACTTC
>TRBD1|-|TRBJ1-5|TRBV6-5
CASYRDRNNQPQHF
TGTGCCAGCTACCGGGACAGGAACAATCAGCCCCAGCATTTT